The rows below give T cell receptor beta chains drawn from one sample of a study of blood T cell repertoires in COVID-19. Measured with immunoSEQ multiplex PCR; TCRdb has only the in-frame clones, and not every one. This table has more than 350,000 clones, roughly 90% appearing once. The specimen sequenced was PBMCs or T cells enriched from blood (not recorded which). The receptors come from a woman aged 18-29 years who had been exposed to COVID-19. Each CDR3 is given with its conserved first and last residue. A D gene is named only where the DNA matches it firmly. Clone size is given for some rows only: seen once, a few or many times, or a class if the clone is expanded.

abundance: .; d_gene: .; v_gene: TRBV6-1; j_gene: TRBJ1-1; CDR3nt: TGTGCCAGCAGTGAAGCTGCAGTGAACACTGAAGCTTTCTTT; CDR3aa: CASSEAAVNTEAFF
abundance: .; d_gene: .; v_gene: TRBV28; j_gene: TRBJ1-2; CDR3nt: TGTGCCAGCAGACCATCCACCACTTTCTATGGCTACACCTTC; CDR3aa: CASRPSTTFYGYTF
abundance: once; d_gene: .; v_gene: TRBV13; j_gene: TRBJ1-3; CDR3nt: TGTGCCAGCAGCCTGAGAGGAAACACCATATATTTT; CDR3aa: CASSLRGNTIYF
abundance: .; d_gene: TRBD2; v_gene: TRBV4-1; j_gene: TRBJ2-7; CDR3nt: TGCGCCAGCAGCCTTAGCGGGAGCGAGCAGTACTTC; CDR3aa: CASSLSGSEQYF
abundance: once; d_gene: .; v_gene: TRBV6-5; j_gene: TRBJ2-4; CDR3nt: TGTGCCAGCAACGGACGGACACTCAAAAACATTCAGTACTTC; CDR3aa: CASNGRTLKNIQYF
abundance: .; d_gene: TRBD2; v_gene: TRBV5-1; j_gene: TRBJ2-1; CDR3nt: TGCGCCAGCAGCTTAGCGGGAGGGGGATACAATGAGCAGTTCTTC; CDR3aa: CASSLAGGGYNEQFF
abundance: .; d_gene: TRBD1; v_gene: TRBV5-1; j_gene: TRBJ1-3; CDR3nt: TGCGCCAGCAGCTTGTCGGGACAGGGGTCTGCCTCTGGAAACACCATATATTTT; CDR3aa: CASSLSGQGSASGNTIYF
abundance: .; d_gene: TRBD2; v_gene: TRBV5-4; j_gene: TRBJ2-3; CDR3nt: TGTGCCAGCAGCTCCTCGGGACTAGCGGGGGGGGCAGATACGCAGTATTTT; CDR3aa: CASSSSGLAGGADTQYF
abundance: .; d_gene: TRBD1; v_gene: TRBV27; j_gene: TRBJ2-7; CDR3nt: TGTGCCAGCAGTCCTTGGACAGGGGGCTCCAACGAGCAGTACTTC; CDR3aa: CASSPWTGGSNEQYF
abundance: once; d_gene: .; v_gene: TRBV4-3; j_gene: TRBJ2-3; CDR3nt: TGCGCCAGCAGTTGGGGGGAGGCGGATACGCAGTATTTT; CDR3aa: CASSWGEADTQYF
abundance: .; d_gene: TRBD1; v_gene: TRBV6-1; j_gene: TRBJ2-6; CDR3nt: TGTGCCAGCAGTGTGGGACAGGGGTTACACTCTGGGGCCAACGTCCTGACTTTC; CDR3aa: CASSVGQGLHSGANVLTF
abundance: .; d_gene: TRBD2; v_gene: TRBV24-1; j_gene: TRBJ2-7; CDR3nt: TGTGCCACCAGTGAGCCTCTCCCGGGACTAGCGGGAATTATCGACTACGAGCAGTACTTC; CDR3aa: CATSEPLPGLAGIIDYEQYF
abundance: .; d_gene: .; v_gene: TRBV2; j_gene: TRBJ1-5; CDR3nt: TGTGCCAGCAGACTGGACACCCCGGGCAATCAGCCCCAGCATTTT; CDR3aa: CASRLDTPGNQPQHF
abundance: .; d_gene: .; v_gene: TRBV21-1; j_gene: TRBJ1-1; CDR3nt: TGTGCCAGCCCCCTCTGGCGGGGCCTATCACAATTCATGAACACTGAAGCTTTCTTT; CDR3aa: CASPLWRGLSQFMNTEAFF
abundance: .; d_gene: TRBD2; v_gene: TRBV25-1; j_gene: TRBJ2-7; CDR3nt: TGTGCCAGCAGTGAATTCCCCCAAGGACTAGCGGGGGGCGAGCAGTACTTC; CDR3aa: CASSEFPQGLAGGEQYF
abundance: .; d_gene: .; v_gene: TRBV29-1; j_gene: TRBJ2-1; CDR3nt: TGCAGCGTAGGTGGGGGGAATGAGCAGTTCTTC; CDR3aa: CSVGGGNEQFF
abundance: once; d_gene: .; v_gene: TRBV11-3; j_gene: TRBJ2-5; CDR3nt: TGTGCCAGCAGCCTGCACCGGGAGAAAGAGACCCAGTACTTC; CDR3aa: CASSLHREKETQYF
abundance: .; d_gene: .; v_gene: TRBV15; j_gene: TRBJ2-3; CDR3nt: TGTGCCACCAGCAGAGATATAGCGGTGGGGAGGACAGATACGCAGTATTTT; CDR3aa: CATSRDIAVGRTDTQYF
abundance: few; d_gene: .; v_gene: TRBV29-1; j_gene: TRBJ2-1; CDR3nt: TGCAGCGCCACCGGGTACAGGGCTTCCAATGAGCAGTTCTTC; CDR3aa: CSATGYRASNEQFF
abundance: few; d_gene: .; v_gene: TRBV5-1; j_gene: TRBJ2-2; CDR3nt: TGCGCCAGCAGCTCAATTGACACAGGGATGAACACCGGGGAGCTGTTTTTT; CDR3aa: CASSSIDTGMNTGELFF